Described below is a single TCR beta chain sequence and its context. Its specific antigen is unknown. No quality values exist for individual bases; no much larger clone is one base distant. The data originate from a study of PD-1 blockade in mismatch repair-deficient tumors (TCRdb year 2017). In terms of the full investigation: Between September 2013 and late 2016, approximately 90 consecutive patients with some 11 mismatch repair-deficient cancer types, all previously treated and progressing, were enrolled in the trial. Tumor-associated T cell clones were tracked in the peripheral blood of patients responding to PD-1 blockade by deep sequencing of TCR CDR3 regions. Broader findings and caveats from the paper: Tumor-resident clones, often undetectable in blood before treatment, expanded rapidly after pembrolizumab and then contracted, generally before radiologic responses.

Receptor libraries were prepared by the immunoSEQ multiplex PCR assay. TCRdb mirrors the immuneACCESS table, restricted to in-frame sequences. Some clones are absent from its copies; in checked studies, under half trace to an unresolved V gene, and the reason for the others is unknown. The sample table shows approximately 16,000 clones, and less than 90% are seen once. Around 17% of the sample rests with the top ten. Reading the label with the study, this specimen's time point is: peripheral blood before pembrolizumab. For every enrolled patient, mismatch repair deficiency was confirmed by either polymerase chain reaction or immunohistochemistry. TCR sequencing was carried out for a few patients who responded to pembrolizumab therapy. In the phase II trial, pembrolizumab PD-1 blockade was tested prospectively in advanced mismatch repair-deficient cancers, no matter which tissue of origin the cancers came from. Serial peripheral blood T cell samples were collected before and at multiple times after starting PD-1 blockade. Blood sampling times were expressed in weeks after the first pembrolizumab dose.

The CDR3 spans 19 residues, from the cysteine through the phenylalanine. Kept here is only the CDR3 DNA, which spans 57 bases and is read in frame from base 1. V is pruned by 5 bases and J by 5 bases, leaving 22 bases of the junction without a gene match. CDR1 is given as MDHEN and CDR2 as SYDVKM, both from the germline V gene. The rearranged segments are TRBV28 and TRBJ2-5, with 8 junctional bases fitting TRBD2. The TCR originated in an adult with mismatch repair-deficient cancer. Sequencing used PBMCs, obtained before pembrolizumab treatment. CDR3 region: CASSRPYKPGLGVRETQYF. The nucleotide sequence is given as TGTGCCAGCAGTCGTCCCTACAAACCGGGACTAGGGGTGAGGGAGACCCAGTACTTC.